This T cell receptor (beta chain) was sequenced in a study of cytomegalovirus exposure and HLA in healthy donors. 60 Vbeta and 13 Jbeta primers were used in PCR. The repertoire was sequenced with immunoSEQ multiplex PCR; TCRdb's copy has only in-frame clones and lacks some. The sample table includes approximately 130,000 clones. This receptor was obtained from a woman in her fifties or sixties in good health and CMV-seronegative. The sequenced material came from PBMCs.

CDR3 residues: CASSWTGASTDTQYF. The CDR3 nucleotides read TGTGCCAGCAGTTGGACAGGGGCTAGCACAGATACGCAGTATTTT. This sequence joins TRBV6-5 and TRBJ2-3; TRBD1 matches 9 bases. V gave up 4 bases and J gave up 0 bases; unmatched junction bases: 2. Germline assignment: CDR1 MNHEY and CDR2 SVGAGI. The CDR3 totals 15 residues.